The 12 T cell receptor beta chains listed next were all sequenced from one sample in a study of radiotherapy plus CTLA-4 blockade in lung cancer. Assay used: immunoSEQ multiplex PCR; TCRdb lists only in-frame clones, some missing. Counted here are about 110,000 clones, around 85% occurring once; the ten biggest clones make up roughly 2.3%. The material was peripheral blood, obtained from a patient treated with radiotherapy plus ipilimumab. These receptors all come from a human donor with non-small cell lung cancer that progressed on radiotherapy plus ipilimumab. Some clones in this sample may be carry-over from other donors' samples.

The rearrangement uses TRBV6-1 and TRBJ1-5, with D maybe TRBD1 (5 bases). This CDR3 contains 15 residues. Germline V gene sequence: CDR1 MNHNS, CDR2 SASEGT. V shed 8 bases and J shed 0 bases, with 14 bases lying between them. CDR3 coding DNA: TGTGCCAGCCGGACAACAGGAGATAGCAATCAGCCCCAGCATTTT. This translates into CASRTTGDSNQPQHF.

The chain combines TRBV7-9 with TRBJ1-2; the D is unclear. There are 14 residues in the CDR3. Germline CDR1 and CDR2: SEHNR and FQNEAQ (reference sequence). With 3 bases removed from V and 4 bases from J, the gap between germline ends came to 12 bases. CDR3 amino acids: CASSFGPGGYGYTF. CDR3 DNA: TGTGCCAGCAGCTTTGGCCCCGGAGGCTATGGCTACACCTTC.

The chain uses TRBV30 and TRBJ2-7, with a possible D match to TRBD2 (7 bases). V lost 0 bases and J 4 bases, leaving 13 bases between the germline ends. Germline-derived CDR1 and CDR2 are GTSNPN and SVGIG (reference sequence). This CDR3 contains 14 residues. CDR3 protein: CAWSVGGGRYEQYF. In DNA, the CDR3 is TGTGCCTGGAGTGTAGGGGGGGGAAGGTACGAGCAGTACTTC.

The chain couples TRBV7-2 to TRBJ2-5; D is perhaps TRBD1 or TRBD2 (5 bases each). Per germline, CDR1 SGHTA and CDR2 FQGNSA. The CDR3 totals 12 residues. V was cut by 4 bases and J by 5 bases, with 8 bases left in between. CDR3 in DNA: TGTGCCAGCAGCTGGGACGCGGAGACCCAGTACTTC. Amino acid sequence: CASSWDAETQYF.

This clone was seen a handful of times. The J gene is TRBJ1-5, the V gene TRBV18; D gene uncertain. The germline V gene has CDR1 KGHSH and CDR2 LQKENI. V lost 8 bases and J 1 base, leaving 6 bases between the germline ends. The CDR3 is made up of 12 amino acids. Written as DNA, the CDR3 is TGTGCCAGCCGAGCCAGCAATCAGCCCCAGCATTTT. Protein sequence: CASRASNQPQHF.

This clone was counted a single time. The chain has TRBV14 and TRBJ1-1; no definite D call. V was trimmed by 3 bases and J by 1 base, leaving 21 bases between them. Germline loops: CDR1 SGHDN, CDR2 FVKESK. This CDR3 has 18 residues. CDR3 in amino acids: CASSHFMGRFGKNTEAFF. Written as DNA, the CDR3 is TGTGCCAGCAGCCATTTCATGGGTCGTTTCGGGAAGAACACTGAAGCTTTCTTT.

The chain couples TRBV5-8 to TRBJ2-7; 7 bases fit TRBD1. Unmatched junction bases numbered 1, after V lost 5 bases and J lost 2 bases. There are 12 residues in the CDR3. Looked up from germline, CDR1 is SGHTS and CDR2 is YDEGEE. DNA of the CDR3: TGTGCCAGCAGAGGACAGGCCTACGAGCAGTACTTC. This codes for CASRGQAYEQYF.

The sample holds a few counts of this clone. The chain couples TRBV7-9 to TRBJ2-5, with D perhaps given as TRBD1 or TRBD2 (5 bases each). Germline assignment: CDR1 SEHNR and CDR2 FQNEAQ (reference sequence). This CDR3 has 14 residues. V shed 1 base and J shed 4 bases, with 10 bases lying between them. The CDR3 DNA reads TGTGCCAGCAGCTTAGACGGGGCTAGAGAGACCCAGTACTTC. It codes for CASSLDGARETQYF.

The genes are TRBV18 and TRBJ2-1, with D tentatively TRBD1 (5 bases). The germline V gene encodes CDR1 KGHSH and CDR2 LQKENI. This CDR3 is 14 amino acids long. Trimming took off 3 bases at V and 3 bases at J, with 9 bases between the two ends. The CDR3 DNA reads as TGTGCCAGCTCACCTAACACAGGCTACAATGAGCAGTTCTTC. Residues: CASSPNTGYNEQFF.

The genes are TRBV5-6 and TRBJ1-2, with TRBD1 matching 7 bases. Trimming cost V 1 base and J 2 bases; bases outside gene matches: 11. This CDR3 is 17 amino acids long. Germline loops: CDR1 SGHDT, CDR2 YYEEEE. DNA for the CDR3: TGTGCCAGCAGCTTGCTAATAAGGGACAGTAAGAACTATGGCTACACCTTC. Translated, it gives CASSLLIRDSKNYGYTF.

The rearrangement uses TRBV7-3 and TRBJ1-1; the D gene is possibly TRBD1 (5 bases). There are 17 residues in the CDR3. Trimming pared 1 base from V and 2 bases from J, leaving 17 bases between. Germline CDR1 reads SGHTA; CDR2 reads FQGTGA. For the CDR3, the DNA is TGTGCCAGCAGCTTAAGAGGGCCAGGAAGGGGTAACACTGAAGCTTTCTTT. It is translated as CASSLRGPGRGNTEAFF.

Details on this clone: Different DNA sequences within this sample yield the same CDR3. The rearrangement joins TRBV6-6 to TRBJ2-7; D may be TRBD1 (6 bases). CDR3 size: 14 residues. Deletions cut 2 bases from V and 6 bases from J, with 14 bases between. Looked up from germline, CDR1 is MNHNY and CDR2 is SVGAGI (reference sequence). DNA for the CDR3: TGTGCCAGCAGTTACGGGCCACAGGGCGCCGAGCAGTACTTC. It specifies CASSYGPQGAEQYF.